This T cell receptor beta chain was observed in a study of cytotoxic CD8 clonotypes in ibrutinib-treated CLL. The study's findings and limits: The study found public clonotypes uncommon, contracting or stable on treatment.

To note about this clone: Antigen specificity is unknown. Other DNA sequences within the sample encode an identical CDR3.

The CDR3 covers 13 residues. V was clipped by 4 bases and J by 4 bases, with 8 bases between them. Germline loops: CDR1 SGHTA, CDR2 FQGTGA. Produced via immunoSEQ multiplex PCR; TCRdb's table is partial and in-frame only. The data contain roughly 220,000 clones, 65% to 80% of them seen just once; the ten biggest clones take up over 5.5%. For TCR beta libraries, roughly 2 micrograms of genomic DNA were obtained from cryopreserved PBMCs. The clonotype was recovered from a human donor with chronic lymphocytic leukemia. The chain joins TRBV7-3 to TRBJ1-3; D is possibly TRBD1 (5 bases). Sequenced here: PBMCs, sampled after 12 months of ibrutinib treatment. CDR3 residues: CASSSGSGNTIYF. DNA for the CDR3: TGTGCCAGCAGCTCAGGGTCCGGAAACACCATATATTTT.